The 10 T cell receptor beta chains in this list originate from one sample, sequenced in a study of cytomegalovirus exposure and HLA in healthy donors. Measured with immunoSEQ multiplex PCR; TCRdb has only the in-frame clones, and not every one. The sample lists 40,000 to 55,000 clones, approximately 93% seen once, with approximately 2.1% in the top ten. The material sequenced was PBMCs. The source is a woman between 18 and 30 years old in good health and CMV-seronegative.

This chain uses TRBV28 with TRBJ1-1; D is unresolved. The CDR3 extends over 13 amino acids. Germline CDR1 reads MDHEN; CDR2 reads SYDVKM. Between the trimmed V and J ends, which lost 9 bases and 1 base, there was a span of 12 bases. The DNA for the CDR3 is TGTGCCAGTTCCGACACGTCGAACACTGAAGCTTTCTTT. Its translation is CASSDTSNTEAFF.

J is TRBJ1-5 and V is TRBV27, with 7 bases fitting TRBD1. The CDR3 is 15 amino acids. The V gene's germline CDR1 is MNHEY and CDR2 SMNVEV (reference sequence). V shed 6 bases, J shed 4 bases, and the junction held 9 bases outside the gene matches. CDR3 region: CASRGPGTENQPQHF. In DNA, the CDR3 is TGTGCCAGCAGAGGACCCGGGACAGAGAATCAGCCCCAGCATTTT.

The V and J genes are TRBV6-5 and TRBJ1-2; D unclear. V was shortened by 0 bases and J by 2 bases, with 7 bases between the two germline ends. The length of the CDR3 is 14 residues. CDR1 and CDR2 (germline): MNHEY, SVGAGI. The CDR3 loop reads CASSYSIGNYGYTF. The DNA for the CDR3 is TGTGCCAGCAGTTACTCGATTGGCAACTATGGCTACACCTTC.

The V call is TRBV4-1, the J call TRBJ2-7; 8 bases are shared with TRBD1. Trimming at V came to 0 bases and at J to 4 bases, leaving 11 bases not matched to a gene. This CDR3 has 17 residues. Germline CDR1 and CDR2: MGHRA and YSYEKL. Here the CDR3 DNA reads TGCGCCAGCAGCCAAGATTTAAATGACAGGGGCATTTACGAGCAGTACTTC. It translates to CASSQDLNDRGIYEQYF.

This clone was recorded once. The chain links TRBV6-1 to TRBJ2-7; D possibly corresponds to TRBD1 (6 bases). The CDR3 covers 16 residues. V lost 2 bases and J 1 base, leaving 15 bases between the germline ends. The V gene's germline CDR1 is MNHNS and CDR2 SASEGT. The CDR3 is CASSESWGRASYEQYF. The DNA of the CDR3 is TGTGCCAGCAGTGAATCGTGGGGGCGCGCATCCTACGAGCAGTACTTC.

The chain carries TRBV18 and TRBJ2-7; D might be TRBD1 (5 bases). The CDR3 extends over 12 amino acids. Germline V gene sequence: CDR1 KGHSH, CDR2 LQKENI. Trimming left V 5 bases short and J 4 bases short, with 9 bases between. The CDR3 DNA follows: TGTGCCAGCTCAGCGGACAAGTACGAGCAGTACTTC. Amino acids: CASSADKYEQYF.

The V call is TRBV6-1, the J call TRBJ2-2, with a weak D call TRBD1 (5 bases). This CDR3 comprises 15 residues. From germline, CDR1 is MNHNS and CDR2 SASEGT. Trimming removed 3 bases at V and 1 base at J, with 9 bases between. The CDR3 protein is CASSDAGMNTGELFF. CDR3 in DNA: TGTGCCAGCAGTGACGCAGGGATGAACACCGGGGAGCTGTTTTTT.

The chain is built from TRBV30 and TRBJ1-3, with 10 nucleotides matching TRBD1. The CDR3 consists of 14 residues. Trimming cost V 4 bases and J 8 bases; bases outside gene matches: 8. The V gene's germline CDR1 is GTSNPN and CDR2 SVGIG (reference sequence). CDR3 amino acids: CAWTVGTGEYTIYF. DNA for the CDR3: TGTGCCTGGACGGTCGGGACAGGGGAATACACCATATATTTT.

The rearrangement links TRBV6-1 to TRBJ2-2, with a tentative D call TRBD1 (6 bases). Trimming took off 8 bases at V and 6 bases at J, with 13 bases between the two ends. The CDR3 totals 13 residues. Germline assignment: CDR1 MNHNS and CDR2 SASEGT. CDR3 in DNA: TGTGCCAGCTTTACAGGGTGGGCCGGGGAGCTGTTTTTT. Encoded protein: CASFTGWAGELFF.

The genes are TRBV2 and TRBJ1-1; D is possibly TRBD1 (6 bases). The CDR3 spans 15 residues. The germline gives CDR1 SNHLY, CDR2 FYNNEI. The V end was cut by 8 bases, the J end by 1 base, with 17 bases between. Written as DNA, the CDR3 is TGTGCCAGCGCAAACAGGGTCTCAGGGAACACTGAAGCTTTCTTT. Protein: CASANRVSGNTEAFF.